This T cell receptor (beta chain) appears in the sequencing data of a study of blood T cell repertoires in COVID-19. Across the whole study: Sources were T cells, B-cell-depleted T cells, or PBMCs; the material itself was cDNA or gDNA.

Libraries were prepared by immunoSEQ multiplex PCR; TCRdb keeps only in-frame clonotypes and omits some of them. The profile shows roughly 150,000 clones, 70% to 90% of them singletons. The CDR3 is made up of 15 amino acids. Germline V gives CDR1 SNHLY, CDR2 FYNNEI. Trimming cost V 3 bases and J 6 bases; bases outside gene matches: 8. The chain recombines TRBV2 with TRBJ2-1, with 7 positions matching TRBD2. Material for sequencing was PBMCs or T cells enriched from blood (not recorded which). The clonotype comes from a man aged 35 to 55 who had recovered from COVID-19. The DNA of the CDR3 is TGTGCCAGCAGTGAGGCAACCGGGACTACCAATGAGCAGTTCTTC. It codes for CASSEATGTTNEQFF.